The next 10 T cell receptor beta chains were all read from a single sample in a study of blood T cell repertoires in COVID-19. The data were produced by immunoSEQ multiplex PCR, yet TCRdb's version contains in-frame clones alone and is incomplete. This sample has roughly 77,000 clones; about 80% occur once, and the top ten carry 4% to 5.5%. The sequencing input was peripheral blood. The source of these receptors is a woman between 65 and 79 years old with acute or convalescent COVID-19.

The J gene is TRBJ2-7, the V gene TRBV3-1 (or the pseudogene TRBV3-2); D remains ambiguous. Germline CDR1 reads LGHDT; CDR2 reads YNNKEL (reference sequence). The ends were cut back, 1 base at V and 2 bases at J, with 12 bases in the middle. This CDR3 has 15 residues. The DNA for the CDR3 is TGTGCCAGCAGCCAAGTTCCCAGGATACCCTACGAGCAGTACTTC. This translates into CASSQVPRIPYEQYF.

CDR3 loop: CASKGQGNYNSPLHF. CDR3 in DNA: TGTGCCAGCAAAGGACAGGGGAATTACAATTCACCCCTCCACTTT. V and J are TRBV6-5 and TRBJ1-6, with TRBD1 identical over 9 bases. The CDR3 runs to 15 residues. V lost 7 bases and J lost 7; bases outside the gene matches: 8. Germline CDR1 is MNHEY and CDR2 is SVGAGI.

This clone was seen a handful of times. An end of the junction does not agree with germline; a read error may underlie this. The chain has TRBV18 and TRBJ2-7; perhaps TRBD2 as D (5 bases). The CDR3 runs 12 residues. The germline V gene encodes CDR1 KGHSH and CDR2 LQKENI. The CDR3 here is CASSGSVSATSF. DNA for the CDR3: TGTGCCAGCTCAGGATCGGTTAGCGCCACTAGCTTC. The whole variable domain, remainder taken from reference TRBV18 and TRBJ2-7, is NAGVMQNPRHLVRRRGQEARLRCSPMKGHSHVYWYRQLPEEGLKFMVYLQKENIIDESGMPKERFSAEFPKEGPSILRIQQVVRGDSAAYFCASSGSVSATSFGPGTRLTVT.

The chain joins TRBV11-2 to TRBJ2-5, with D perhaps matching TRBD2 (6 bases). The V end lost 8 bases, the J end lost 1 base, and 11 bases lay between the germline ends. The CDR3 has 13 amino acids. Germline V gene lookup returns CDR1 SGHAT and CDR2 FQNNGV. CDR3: CASRGGIQETQYF. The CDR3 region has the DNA TGTGCCAGCCGTGGGGGGATCCAAGAGACCCAGTACTTC.

DNA of the CDR3: TGTGCCAGCAGCTCCCCAAGAGGGCCGAACACTGAAGCTTTCTTT. It codes for CASSSPRGPNTEAFF. The V call is TRBV6-5, the J call TRBJ1-1, with unresolved D. V lost 6 bases, J lost 1 base, and 15 bases lay in between. The CDR3 consists of 15 residues. The germline gives CDR1 MNHEY, CDR2 SVGAGI.

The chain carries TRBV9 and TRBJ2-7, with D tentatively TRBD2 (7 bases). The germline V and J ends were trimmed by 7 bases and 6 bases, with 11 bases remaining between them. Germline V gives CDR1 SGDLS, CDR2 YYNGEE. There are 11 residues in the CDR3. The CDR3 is CASGGGPEQYF. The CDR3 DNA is TGTGCCAGCGGGGGGGGGCCCGAGCAGTACTTC.

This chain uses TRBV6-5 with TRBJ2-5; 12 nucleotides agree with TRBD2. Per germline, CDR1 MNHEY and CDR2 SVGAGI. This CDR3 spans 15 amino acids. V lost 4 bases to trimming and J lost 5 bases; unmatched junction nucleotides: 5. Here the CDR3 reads CASSSSGGAAETQYF. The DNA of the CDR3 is TGTGCCAGCAGTTCTAGCGGGGGGGCGGCGGAGACCCAGTACTTC.

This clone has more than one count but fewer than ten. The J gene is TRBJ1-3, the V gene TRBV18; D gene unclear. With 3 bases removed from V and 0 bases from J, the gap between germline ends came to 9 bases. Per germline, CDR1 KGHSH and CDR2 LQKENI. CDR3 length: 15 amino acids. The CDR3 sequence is CASSPAVSSGNTIYF. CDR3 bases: TGTGCCAGCTCACCGGCGGTAAGCTCTGGAAACACCATATATTTT.

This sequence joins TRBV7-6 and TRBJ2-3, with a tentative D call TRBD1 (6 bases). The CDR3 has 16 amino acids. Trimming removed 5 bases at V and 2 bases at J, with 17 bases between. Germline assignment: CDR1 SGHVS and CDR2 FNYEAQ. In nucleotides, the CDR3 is TGTGCCAGCAGCCCTAAACTAAGGGACAACACAGATACGCAGTATTTT. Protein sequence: CASSPKLRDNTDTQYF.

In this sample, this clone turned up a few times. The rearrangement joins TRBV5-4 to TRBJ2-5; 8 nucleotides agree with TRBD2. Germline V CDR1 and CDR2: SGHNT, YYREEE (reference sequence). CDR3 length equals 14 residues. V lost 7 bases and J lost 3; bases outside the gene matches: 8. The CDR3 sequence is CASAPGGGKETQYF. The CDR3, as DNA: TGTGCCAGCGCCCCGGGGGGGGGAAAAGAGACCCAGTACTTC.